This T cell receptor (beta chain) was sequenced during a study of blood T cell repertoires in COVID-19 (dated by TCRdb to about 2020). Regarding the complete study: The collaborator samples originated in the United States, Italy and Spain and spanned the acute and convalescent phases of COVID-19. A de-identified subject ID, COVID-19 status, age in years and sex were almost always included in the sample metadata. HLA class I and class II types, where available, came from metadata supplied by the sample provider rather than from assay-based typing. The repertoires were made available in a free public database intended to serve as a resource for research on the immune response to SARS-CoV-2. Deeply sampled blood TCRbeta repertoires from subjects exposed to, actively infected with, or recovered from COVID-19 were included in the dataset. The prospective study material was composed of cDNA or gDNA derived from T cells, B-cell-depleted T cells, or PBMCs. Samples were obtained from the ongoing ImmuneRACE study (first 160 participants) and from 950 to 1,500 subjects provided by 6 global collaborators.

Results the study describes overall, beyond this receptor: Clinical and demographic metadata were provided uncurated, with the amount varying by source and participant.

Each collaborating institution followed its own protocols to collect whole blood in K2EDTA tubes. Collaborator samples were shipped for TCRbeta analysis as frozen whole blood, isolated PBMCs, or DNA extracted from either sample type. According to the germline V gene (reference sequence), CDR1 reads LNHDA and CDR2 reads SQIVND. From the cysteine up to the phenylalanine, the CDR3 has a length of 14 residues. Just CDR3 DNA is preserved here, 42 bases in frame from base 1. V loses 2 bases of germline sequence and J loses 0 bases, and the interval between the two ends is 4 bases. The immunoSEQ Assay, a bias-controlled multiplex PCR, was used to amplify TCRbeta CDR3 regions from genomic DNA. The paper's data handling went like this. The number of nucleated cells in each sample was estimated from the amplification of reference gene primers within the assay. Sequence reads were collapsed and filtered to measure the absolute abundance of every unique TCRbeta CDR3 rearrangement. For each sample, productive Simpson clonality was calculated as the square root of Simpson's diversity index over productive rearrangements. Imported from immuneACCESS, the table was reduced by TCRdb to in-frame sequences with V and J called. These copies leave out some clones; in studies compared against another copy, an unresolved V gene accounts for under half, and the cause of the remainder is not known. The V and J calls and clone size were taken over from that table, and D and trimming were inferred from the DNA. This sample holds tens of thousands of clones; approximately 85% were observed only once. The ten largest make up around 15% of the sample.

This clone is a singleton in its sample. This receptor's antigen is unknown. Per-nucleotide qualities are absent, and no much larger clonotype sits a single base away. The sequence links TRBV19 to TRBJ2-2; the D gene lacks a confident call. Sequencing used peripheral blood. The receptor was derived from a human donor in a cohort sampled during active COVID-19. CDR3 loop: CASSIIANTGELFF. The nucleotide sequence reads TGTGCCAGTAGTATAATCGCGAACACCGGGGAGCTGTTTTTT.